This T cell receptor beta chain was documented in a study of T-cell memory formation after mild COVID-19 (dated by TCRdb to the early 2020s). General notes on the study: Most TCR sequence clusters were specific to one of the two donors. The cohort comprised two young, previously healthy adult volunteers, one female and one male. In two donors, T-cell clones that expanded and contracted after mild COVID-19 were followed by sequencing TCRalpha and TCRbeta repertoires longitudinally.

Including the terminal cysteine and phenylalanine, the CDR3 comprises 14 residues. CDR3 DNA only is kept here, 42 bases in frame from base 1. At the junction V is shortened by 7 bases and J by 6 bases, with 15 bases in between. Ficoll-Paque density gradient centrifugation was the method used to isolate PBMCs. A few counts support this clonotype. Its binding antigen is unknown. Base qualities are missing; no much larger clone stands one base away. Instrument used: Illumina NovaSeq 6000. TCRalpha and TCRbeta cDNA libraries were constructed by 5'RACE with constant-segment primers, with sample barcodes and unique molecular identifiers being introduced. RNA was extracted from every sample with Trizol reagent. The libraries were amplified in two PCR steps, and the second step added a second sample barcode and Illumina TruSeq adapters. The libraries were sequenced on an Illumina NovaSeq using 2 x 150 bp paired-end reads. Per the authors' processing: Reads were demultiplexed and collapsed into UMI-guided consensus sequences with migec v1.2.7. Using mixcr v2.1.11, the UMI consensuses were aligned to TRA and TRB V and J templates and assembled into clonotypes. Clonotypes were classified as expanded or contracted when called significant by both edgeR and NoisET, with noise models trained on biological replicates. For edgeR calls, the thresholds were a false discovery rate-adjusted p below 0.01 and a log2 fold-change of 1. As an exploratory analysis of dynamics, PCA with hierarchical clustering was applied to max-normalized trajectories of the 1000 most abundant clonotypes. The CD4 or CD8 phenotype of responding clones was assigned using the separately sequenced CD4+ and CD8+ repertoires. TCRdb itself trimmed the public reads at Q25 with fastp, ran MiXCR and retained productive beta chains. Under each unique CDR3 protein, matching rows form one entry showing the most common genes and DNA. What appears here as the V and J calls and clone size reflects TCRdb's work, not the paper's. Here the sample has roughly 400,000 distinct CDR3 sequences; 15% to 20% occur a single time. Together, the top ten hold 20% to 25% of the sample.

The full study reports these points: Only a couple of mild cases were covered in the study, and larger cohorts including severe cases with pre-infection samples were considered necessary. SARS-CoV-2 specificity was not confirmed for the second-wave clones peaking on day 37. Contracting CD4+ clones were found mainly in CM and EM memory subsets, while CD8+ clones were enriched in EMRA. Some responding clones were detected in pre-infection memory, suggesting pre-existing cross-reactive memory T cells joined the SARS-CoV-2 response. Clones that contracted from day 15 to 85 showed balanced CD4/CD8 phenotypes, whereas a second wave of clones that expanded from day 15 to 37 leaned towards CD4+.

This chain joins TRBV12-3 or TRBV12-4 to TRBJ2-2, with the D call tentatively TRBD1 or TRBD2, each fitting 5 bases. The clonotype was recovered from a man younger than 30 who had mild COVID-19 (a few samples of this study predate the infection). The sample titles of this study are shuffled in the database, so cell type and time point are left out; the donor was told from shared clones. Sequenced input: PBMCs or a T cell subset sorted from them (not recorded which). The CDR3 protein is CASTGRVDSGELFF. In nucleotide form, the sequence is TGTGCCAGCACCGGCAGGGTGGACTCCGGGGAGCTGTTTTTT.